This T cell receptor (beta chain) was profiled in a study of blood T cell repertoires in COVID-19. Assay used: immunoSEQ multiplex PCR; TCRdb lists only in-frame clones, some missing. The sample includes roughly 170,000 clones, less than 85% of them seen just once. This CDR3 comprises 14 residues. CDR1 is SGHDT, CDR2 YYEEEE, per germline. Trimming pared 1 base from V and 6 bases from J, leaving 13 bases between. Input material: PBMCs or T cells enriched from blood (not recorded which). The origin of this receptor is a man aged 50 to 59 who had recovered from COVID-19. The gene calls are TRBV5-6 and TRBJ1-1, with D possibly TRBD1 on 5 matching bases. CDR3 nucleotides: TGTGCCAGCAGCTTGTGGTGGAGGGGACCTGAAGCTTTCTTT. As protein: CASSLWWRGPEAFF.